This TCR beta chain was recovered during a study of neurological immune-mediated disorders. The study's findings and limits: The greatest degree of TCR clonal expansion was observed in HTLV-1-associated myelopathy, with the lowest in multiple sclerosis, below that of healthy controls.

The ends were cut back, 2 bases at V and 4 bases at J, with 11 bases in the middle. Germline V gene sequence: CDR1 SGHTA, CDR2 FQGNSA. The CDR3 length is 15 residues. This clonotype occurred many times. Antigen: not known. PBMCs stored at -80 C, numbering 2 million, were the origin of the unsorted libraries. A 10-nucleotide random UMI tagged transcripts in template-switch 5'RACE cDNA synthesis. Each sequencing run yielded over 160 million TCR-beta sequences from 15-18 subjects. TCRdb recomputed calls from the 5' RACE reads with MiXCR, one row per CDR3 protein. The sample consists of around 48,000 distinct CDR3 sequences, 10% of them appearing once.

The chain uses TRBV7-2 and TRBJ2-2, with D unclear. Sequenced: PBMCs. This TCR came from a woman aged 40 to 55 with HTLV-1-associated myelopathy (HAM/TSP). This CDR3 reads CASSLLWGRTGELFF. In nucleotides, the CDR3 is TGTGCCAGCAGCTTACTTTGGGGTCGCACCGGGGAGCTGTTTTTT.